This T cell receptor beta chain was documented in a study of response to subunit inactivated influenza vaccine. Study-wide results and caveats: The authors offered the suggestion that each seasonal influenza vaccination recruits few new T cells.

A remark on this clonotype: The antigen is unknown.

TCRdb ran MiXCR on the RT-PCR reads and lists one entry per CDR3 protein. Of hundreds of thousands of distinct CDR3 sequences listed, approximately 14% were seen once; the top ten hold 11%. The trim removed 5 bases at V and 3 bases at J, leaving 4 bases unmatched. The CDR3 length is 15 residues. CDR1 is ENHRY and CDR2 is SYGVKD in the germline V gene. This sample comprised PBMCs from blood, obtained 11 to 12 days after vaccination. The chain has TRBV10-3 and TRBJ2-5, with 12 bases that match TRBD2. The receptor comes from a man aged 45-65 years who received an inactivated influenza vaccine. CDR3 protein: CAISTSGGTKETQYF. The DNA for the CDR3 is TGTGCCATCAGTACTAGCGGGGGGACTAAAGAGACCCAGTACTTC.